The T cell receptor (beta chain) under discussion was sequenced for a study of T cells after yellow fever vaccination. The study, taken as a whole, reports: Among primary-vaccination clones, most reappeared after the booster, at 95% to 96% for CD4 and 85% to 90% for CD8. Clonotype sharing between CD4 and CD8 compartments was small.

TCRdb called the 5' RACE reads again in MiXCR, with one record for every CDR3 protein. The table has under 600,000 distinct CDR3 sequences, less than 15% seen once. As to this clonotype: Its target is unknown.

Looked up from germline, CDR1 is SGHNT and CDR2 is YYREEE (reference sequence). V was pared by 5 bases and J by 4 bases, with 15 bases between. The CDR3 has 14 residues. The rearrangement links TRBV5-4 to TRBJ1-1; no clear D. The sequencing here drew on PBMCs, taken on the day of the yellow fever booster vaccination. The TCR comes from a man aged 30 to 39 who received the YFV17D yellow fever vaccine. The CDR3 here is CASRKAVGSTEAFF. CDR3 nucleotides: TGTGCCAGCAGAAAGGCAGTTGGGAGCACTGAAGCTTTCTTT.